The sequence of this T cell receptor beta chain was determined in a study of cytomegalovirus exposure and HLA in healthy donors. Notes on the study in general: A later analysis reportedly identified an Asian-associated ancestry cluster as carrying fewer N-insertions than the 666-donor mean. A likely sequencing artifact accounted for one observed cluster of highly shared sequence variants. In a later analysis, several top co-occurrence clusters appeared linked to parvovirus B19, influenza, CMV and Epstein-Barr virus. The study found most TCR sequences rare, yet found some public TCRs in many donors.

Primers: 60 Vbeta forward and 13 Jbeta reverse. The method was immunoSEQ multiplex PCR; TCRdb's version includes in-frame clones alone and lacks a portion of them. The repertoire holds tens of thousands of clones, with 90% as singletons. This CDR3 comprises 16 residues. Concerning this clone itself: Its antigen remains unknown.

V gene TRBV12-2 combines with J gene TRBJ2-1; TRBD1 is the table's D call and was not checked against the DNA. TRBV12-2 is annotated as a pseudogene. The source material was PBMCs. The clonotype comes from a woman aged 18-29 years in good health and CMV-seronegative. The CDR3 DNA is TGTGCAAGTCGCGACGGACCCACAGGGGGCTACAATGAGCAGTTCTTC. The encoded protein is CASRDGPTGGYNEQFF.